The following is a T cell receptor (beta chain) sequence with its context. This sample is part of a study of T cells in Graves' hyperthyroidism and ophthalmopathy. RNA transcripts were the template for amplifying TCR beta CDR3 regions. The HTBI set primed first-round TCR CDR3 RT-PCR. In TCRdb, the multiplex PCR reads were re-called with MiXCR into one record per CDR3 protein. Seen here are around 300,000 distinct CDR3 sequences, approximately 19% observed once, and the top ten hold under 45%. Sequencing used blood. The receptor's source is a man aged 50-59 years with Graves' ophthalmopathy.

The CDR3 region is CATSRAGKVYGYTF. The CDR3, as DNA: TGTGCCACCAGCAGAGCCGGGAAAGTCTATGGCTACACCTTC. The chain carries TRBV15 and TRBJ1-2; D is unresolved. Germline loops: CDR1 LNHNV, CDR2 YYDKDF (reference sequence). This CDR3 is 14 amino acids long. V was clipped by 1 base and J by 4 bases, with 10 bases between them.